This TCR beta chain appears in the sequencing data of a study of T-cell memory formation after mild COVID-19. Study-level findings and limits: CD8+ contracting clones occupied EMRA, while CD4+ ones occupied mainly CM and EM.

Germline-derived CDR1 and CDR2 are MNHNY and SVGAGI (reference sequence). V shed 6 bases and J shed 6 bases, with 9 bases lying between them. The length of the CDR3 is 12 residues. This clonotype was counted only a few times. The antigen is not known. The 5'RACE method, run with constant-segment primers, produced TCR alpha and TCR beta cDNA libraries (carrying sample barcodes and UMIs). TCRdb recomputed calls from the 5' RACE reads with MiXCR, one row per CDR3 protein. The repertoire holds fewer than 250,000 distinct CDR3 sequences, roughly a tenth seen once, with 3% to 3.5% in the top ten. The TCR originated in a man aged 18 to 30 who had mild COVID-19 (a few samples of this study predate the infection). Cell type and time point are not known. The chain recombines TRBV6-6 with TRBJ1-5; unclear D gene. Sequenced: PBMCs or a T cell subset sorted from them (not recorded which). The CDR3 bases are TGTGCCAGCAGCCTCGACACTCAGCCCCAGCATTTT. It translates to CASSLDTQPQHF.